Below are 8 T cell receptor beta chains sequenced from a single sample in a study of beta chain features in type 1 diabetes. Investigators reverse transcribed all isolated RNA, so they sequenced expressed TCRB transcripts. Clones were read by immunoSEQ multiplex PCR, and TCRdb kept only the in-frame ones, dropping some. The sample lists some 900,000 clones, about a sixth occurring once. Sequencing was carried out using naive CD4+ T cells from blood. The source of these receptors is a woman aged 18-29 years in good health.

The chain carries TRBV7-3 and TRBJ2-1; D remains ambiguous. CDR3 length: 14 amino acids. The V gene lost 1 base and the J gene lost 5 bases, with 9 bases spanning the gap. Looked up from germline, CDR1 is SGHTA and CDR2 is FQGTGA. CDR3 in DNA: TGTGCCAGCAGCTTAAGGGGTCGCAACAATGAGCAGTTCTTC. Amino acids: CASSLRGRNNEQFF.

The chain is built from TRBV20-1 and TRBJ2-7; D remains unclear. Per the germline V gene, CDR1 is DFQATT and CDR2 is SNEGSKA (reference sequence). The CDR3 contains 10 residues. V lost 3 bases to trimming and J lost 6 bases, with 6 bases between them. The CDR3 DNA is TGCAGTGCTAGGGGCGCCGAGCAGTACTTC. This translates into CSARGAEQYF.

This clone has a handful of counts. The chain links TRBV5-1 to TRBJ2-7; TRBD1 is a possible D gene (6 bases). The CDR3 extends over 13 amino acids. Trimming left V 3 bases short and J 3 bases short, with 10 bases between. Germline V CDR1 and CDR2: SGHRS, YFSETQ. In nucleotides, the CDR3 is TGCGCCAGCAGCTCGGGACATGGCTACGAGCAGTACTTC. This gives the protein CASSSGHGYEQYF.

The rearrangement links TRBV28 to TRBJ2-5; the match to TRBD2 covers 10 bases. V gave up 4 bases and J gave up 6 bases; unmatched junction bases: 17. Looked up from germline, CDR1 is MDHEN and CDR2 is SYDVKM. The CDR3 consists of 18 residues. The CDR3 protein is CASSSLSNWLAGAKTQYF. The CDR3 coding sequence is TGTGCCAGCAGTTCTCTTTCGAATTGGCTAGCGGGAGCTAAGACCCAGTACTTC.

The chain uses TRBV6-1 and TRBJ2-3; D might be TRBD1 (6 bases). Trimming cost V 6 bases and J 1 base, with 11 bases left between them. Germline loops: CDR1 MNHNS, CDR2 SASEGT. The CDR3 is 14 amino acids. CDR3 sequence reads: CASSTRGGTDTQYF. As DNA, the CDR3 is TGTGCCAGCAGCACCAGGGGTGGCACAGATACGCAGTATTTT.

The V and J genes are TRBV2 and TRBJ2-1, with 10 nucleotides matching TRBD1. From germline, CDR1 is SNHLY and CDR2 FYNNEI. The CDR3 is 20 residues long. The V gene end was trimmed by 5 bases and the J gene end by 0 bases; junction bases not matched to a gene: 16. The CDR3 sequence: CASSLTGTGELRSSYNEQFF. CDR3 in DNA: TGTGCCAGCAGTTTAACCGGGACAGGGGAACTCAGAAGCTCCTACAATGAGCAGTTCTTC.

The chain uses TRBV28 and TRBJ2-7; D is uncertain. Germline loops: CDR1 MDHEN, CDR2 SYDVKM. The CDR3 is made up of 13 amino acids. V lost 3 bases to trimming and J lost 1 base, with 7 bases between them. CDR3: CASSFSGSYEQYF. The DNA for the CDR3 is TGTGCCAGCAGTTTTTCCGGGTCCTACGAGCAGTACTTC.

This clone was detected a few times. At one end the junction does not follow the germline gene, possibly because of a read error. The chain employs TRBV7-2 and TRBJ2-1; 11 bases are a match to TRBD2. CDR1 and CDR2 (germline): SGHTA, FQGNSA. This CDR3 is 17 amino acids long. The CDR3 coding sequence is TGTGCCAGCAACTTAGTTCTAGCGGGAGGAGGTTACAATGAGCAGTTCTTC. Translation: CASNLVLAGGGYNEQFF.